The subject of this entry is one T cell receptor beta chain. In this sample, this clonotype turned up a few times. Its antigen remains unidentified. No base quality information exists; no much larger clone differs at one position. The library came from PCR. Data came from an Illumina HiSeq 2500. TCR library preparation used molecular barcoding, with unique molecular identifiers applied to normalize quantification of the TCRbeta repertoire. TCRdb reran the public reads through fastp at Q25 and MiXCR, keeping productive beta chains. Duplicate CDR3 protein sequences are folded into a single record with the most common DNA and genes. The sample table records about 980,000 distinct CDR3 sequences; less than 30% of these occur just once. The ten largest clones represent roughly 30% of the sample. In the germline V gene (reference sequence), CDR1 corresponds to MNHEY and CDR2 to SMNVEV. From cysteine to phenylalanine, the CDR3 is 18 amino acids long. Just the 54-base CDR3 DNA is kept, in frame starting at base 1. Trimming leaves V shorter by 7 bases and J shorter by 0 bases, with the junction holding 12 bases beyond the gene matches.

The sample's treatment or condition label is to be understood as: allogeneic hematopoietic cell transplantation with graft depleted of TCRalphabeta T cells and CD19 B cells. The children who served as transplant recipients had been given grafts of TCRalphabeta/CD19-depleted allogeneic hematopoietic cells. These data belong to a study of T-cell reconstitution after alpha-beta-depleted transplantation in children (dated by TCRdb to 2016 to 2018). For the study in its entirety: Using TCR repertoire profiling, the study quantitatively followed how T-cell immune reconstitution unfolded in children after TCRalphabeta/CD19-depleted allogeneic hematopoietic cell transplantation. Results and caveats for the whole study, not just this receptor: Over subsequent months, a decline in hyperexpanded clone frequencies was noted, and after one year, T-cell counts and TCRbeta diversity were mostly ascribed to newly produced T cells. The apparently early recovery of alphabetaT-cell counts about two months after transplant reportedly depended on only several hundred rapidly expanded clones that came from non-depleted graft cells. The high TCRbeta diversity at day 60 in some patients was ascribed to recipient T cells and intrathymic progenitors that had survived conditioning.

The specimen was PBMCs, mostly from graft donor cells, collected 360 days after TCRalphabeta/CD19-depleted stem cell transplant. The sequence is built from TRBV27 and TRBJ2-6; 7 middle bases align to TRBD1. This clonotype was sampled from a boy in the first two years of life who had a stem cell transplant for SCID, so the T cells may come from the graft donor. In nucleotide form, the sequence is TGTGCCAGCAAAGGGATGAAGGGACAGAGCTCTGGGGCCAACGTCCTGACTTTC. Translated, it gives CASKGMKGQSSGANVLTF.